This T cell receptor beta chain is drawn from a study of T cell responses to AZD1222 COVID-19 vaccine. Some clones are missing from TCRdb's copy, which holds only in-frame ones; the method was immunoSEQ multiplex PCR. The data show more than 100,000 clones, 70% to 85% seen once. Findings and caveats of the study: Nearly half of spike-specific TCRs reportedly go after variant regions that carry no mutations.

Per germline, CDR1 SGHKS and CDR2 YYEKEE (reference sequence). This CDR3 region has 15 residues. The V gene lost 4 bases and the J gene lost 3 bases, with 16 bases spanning the gap. To note about this clone: The antigen is not known.

J is TRBJ1-1 and V is TRBV5-5; no reliable D call. The source was peripheral blood, collected on day 0 of AZD1222 vaccination. The receptor's source is an adult in good health. CDR3 protein: CASSPRRAGYTEAFF. In nucleotides, the CDR3 is TGTGCCAGCAGCCCGAGAAGGGCTGGGTACACTGAAGCTTTCTTT.